The 6 T cell receptor beta chains below come from one sample, sequenced in a study of blood T cell repertoires in COVID-19. The method was immunoSEQ multiplex PCR; TCRdb's version includes in-frame clones alone and lacks a portion of them. Of 210,000 or so clones listed, just over 85% are singletons. Sequencing was performed on peripheral blood. These receptors originate from a man aged 50-59 years with acute or convalescent COVID-19.

The chain couples TRBV13 to TRBJ1-6; D is undetermined. Trimming cost V 5 bases and J 3 bases, with 11 bases left between them. This CDR3 contains 15 residues. Germline V gene sequence: CDR1 PRHDT, CDR2 FYEKMQ (reference sequence). As DNA, the CDR3 is TGTGCCAGCAGCCATACCTCCAGCTATAATTCACCCCTCCACTTT. This codes for CASSHTSSYNSPLHF.

The J gene is TRBJ2-1, the V gene TRBV6-6; D not resolved. Germline V gives CDR1 MNHNY, CDR2 SVGAGI (reference sequence). Trimming removed 5 bases at V and 3 bases at J, with 17 bases between. The CDR3 extends over 16 amino acids. CDR3 residues: CASSPRPESFYNEQFF. As DNA, the CDR3 is TGTGCCAGCAGTCCGCGGCCCGAAAGCTTCTACAATGAGCAGTTCTTC.

The CDR3 DNA reads as TGTGCCAGCACCGAGCGGGGGGTTCCCTACGAGCAGTACTTC. It encodes CASTERGVPYEQYF. The rearrangement links TRBV5-6 to TRBJ2-7; 9 bases map to TRBD2. Germline V CDR1 and CDR2: SGHDT, YYEEEE. The CDR3 is 14 residues long. The J segment lost 2 bases and the V segment lost 6 bases, leaving 6 bases of the junction unmatched.

This rearrangement joins TRBV24-1 to TRBJ1-4, with 8 bases matching TRBD1. This CDR3 is built from 17 residues. V gave up 5 bases and J gave up 2 bases; unmatched junction bases: 9. Germline lookup yields CDR1 KGHDR and CDR2 SFDVKD. For the CDR3, the DNA is TGTGCCACCAGTGCTGGACAGGGAGGGGATACTAATGAAAAACTGTTTTTT. It yields the protein CATSAGQGGDTNEKLFF.

This clone has a handful of counts. The rearrangement joins TRBV4-1 to TRBJ2-7, with 9 bases identical to TRBD1. Germline V gene data show CDR1 as MGHRA and CDR2 as YSYEKL. This CDR3 is built from 15 residues. Losses at the gene ends were 2 bases for V and 5 bases for J; bases not matched to a gene: 7. CDR3 sequence: CASSQPGQGVHEQYF. CDR3 nucleotide sequence: TGCGCCAGCAGCCAACCGGGACAGGGAGTACACGAGCAGTACTTC.

The genes are TRBV6-1 and TRBJ2-1; TRBD1 aligns across 7 bases. CDR1 and CDR2 from the germline V gene are MNHNS and SASEGT. Unmatched junction bases numbered 20, after V lost 4 bases and J lost 5 bases. CDR3 length equals 19 residues. The CDR3 protein is CASSGRDSQPSFPNNEQFF. Written as DNA, the CDR3 is TGTGCCAGCAGTGGCCGGGACAGTCAACCATCCTTTCCTAACAATGAGCAGTTCTTC.